The subject of this entry is one TCR beta chain. Assay: immunoSEQ multiplex PCR; the TCRdb copy retains only in-frame clones and omits some. Here the sample spans 96,000 or so clones, 75% to 85% being singletons. The CDR3 consists of 13 residues. Trimming pared 3 bases from V and 6 bases from J, leaving 9 bases between. This sample is part of a study of blood T cell repertoires in COVID-19. Study-level information: Sources were T cells, B-cell-depleted T cells, or PBMCs; the material itself was cDNA or gDNA.

The specimen was peripheral blood. The chain couples TRBV12-3 or TRBV12-4 to TRBJ2-1, with D possibly TRBD1 on 5 matching bases. This sequence was found in an elderly man with COVID-19, enrolled during active disease. Written as DNA, the CDR3 is TGTGCCAGCAGTTTTGGGCAGGGCAATGAGCAGTTCTTC. Encoded protein: CASSFGQGNEQFF.